These 9 T cell receptor beta chains originate from one sample sequenced in a study of Graves' ophthalmopathy and Graves' hyperthyroidism. RNA transcripts yielded amplified TCR beta CDR3 regions. RT-PCR with HTBI primers came first, then second-round multiplex PCR. TCRdb called the multiplex PCR reads again in MiXCR, with one record for every CDR3 protein. The data contain nearly 400,000 distinct CDR3 sequences, about 18% of them singletons. The source material was peripheral blood. The origin of the receptors is a woman under 30 with Graves' ophthalmopathy.

This clonotype has at least ten counts. J is TRBJ1-3 and V is TRBV27; 9 positions match TRBD1. The CDR3 contains 17 residues. Germline V lookup: CDR1 MNHEY, CDR2 SMNVEV (reference sequence). The junction had 4 bases not matched to a gene; V was cut back by 1 base and J by 0 bases. CDR3 nucleotides: TGTGCCAGCAGTTTATTTCGGACAGGGGTCTCTGGAAACACCATATATTTT. Amino acid sequence: CASSLFRTGVSGNTIYF.

The sample holds many counts of this clonotype. The genes are TRBV12-3 or TRBV12-4 and TRBJ1-1; D gene unclear. Trimming removed 5 bases at V and 5 bases at J, with 15 bases between. This CDR3 spans 14 amino acids. The CDR3 bases are TGTGCCAGCAGTCCGCCGGGTGAAGGGACTGAAGCTTTCTTT. This encodes CASSPPGEGTEAFF.

This clonotype was counted at least ten times. This rearrangement joins TRBV4-1 to TRBJ1-5, with unresolved D. This CDR3 has 16 residues. V gave up 0 bases and J gave up 4 bases, with 13 bases separating them. CDR1 and CDR2 (germline): MGHRA, YSYEKL. The CDR3 here is CASSQDFREGNQPQHF. The CDR3 DNA reads TGCGCCAGCAGCCAAGATTTTCGGGAAGGGAATCAGCCCCAGCATTTT.

Note on this clonotype: The junction departs from germline at one end; a sequencing error may be responsible. The gene calls are TRBV7-2 and TRBJ2-2, with D possibly being TRBD2 (5 bases). Germline-derived CDR1 and CDR2 are SGHTA and FQGNSA. This CDR3 has 15 residues. This chain's CDR3 is CASSRRGSNSGELFF. CDR3 coding DNA: TGTGCCAGCAGCCGCCGGGGATCGAACTCCGGGGAGCTGTTTTTT.

The chain employs TRBV6-2 or TRBV6-3 and TRBJ2-7, with a tentative D call TRBD2 (6 bases). Deletions cut 4 bases from V and 0 bases from J, with 22 bases between. CDR3 size: 18 residues. Germline values: CDR1 MNHEY, CDR2 SVGEGT. The CDR3 DNA is TGTGCCAGCAGTTTCAACCGGGACTCCTGGAGGAGCTCCTACGAGCAGTACTTC. Protein: CASSFNRDSWRSSYEQYF.

This clonotype has ten or more counts. This rearrangement joins TRBV12-3 or TRBV12-4 to TRBJ2-7; D not resolved. The V gene lost 2 bases and the J gene lost 4 bases, with 6 bases spanning the gap. This CDR3 has 12 amino acids. The DNA for the CDR3 is TGTGCCAGCAGTTTAATACAGTACGAGCAGTACTTC. It specifies CASSLIQYEQYF.

This clonotype was detected ten times or more. The chain has TRBV27 and TRBJ2-2, with TRBD1 identical over 9 bases. Losses at the gene ends were 2 bases for V and 4 bases for J; bases not matched to a gene: 5. This CDR3 is 16 amino acids long. Per germline, CDR1 MNHEY and CDR2 SMNVEV (reference sequence). The CDR3 here is CASSLRGQGRTGELFF. CDR3 coding DNA: TGTGCCAGCAGTTTACGCGGACAGGGGCGCACCGGGGAGCTGTTTTTT.

This clonotype has at least ten counts. J is TRBJ1-3 and V is TRBV6-2 or TRBV6-3; weak D call: TRBD1 (6 bases). V lost 6 bases, J lost 4 bases, and 13 bases lay in between. Germline V gene sequence: CDR1 MNHEY, CDR2 SVGEGT. The CDR3 is 14 amino acids. Written as DNA, the CDR3 is TGTGCCAGCAGGACAGGTGAAGCCGGAAACACCATATATTTT. Translating gives CASRTGEAGNTIYF.

This clonotype showed up many times. The chain links TRBV19 to TRBJ1-5; D is unresolved. The germline gives CDR1 LNHDA, CDR2 SQIVND (reference sequence). The CDR3 spans 15 residues. Deletions cut 3 bases from V and 4 bases from J, with 13 bases between. Written as DNA, the CDR3 is TGTGCCAGTAGTATTCACGAACAGAAAAATCAGCCCCAGCATTTT. It yields the protein CASSIHEQKNQPQHF.